The clone carrying this T cell receptor beta chain was picked up a small number of times. This sample is drawn from a study of human T cells and chemical hapten exposure. Unique molecular identifiers were attached to individual cDNA molecules during library preparation. TCRdb analysed the RACE reads with MiXCR anew, one entry per CDR3 protein. The data hold a few hundred thousand distinct CDR3 sequences, with roughly 6% observed a single time. Time point here: pre-sensitization, week 0. The treatment was: therapeutic diphenylcyclopropenone sensitization with weekly scalp DPC. This CDR3 region has 15 residues. Germline CDR1 and CDR2: SGHRS and YFSETQ. V was cut by 2 bases and J by 11 bases, with 21 bases left in between.

The input for sequencing was whole blood, taken in connection with sensitization to the hapten diphenylcyclopropenone (DPC). This chain uses TRBV5-1 with TRBJ2-3; maybe TRBD2 (5 bases). This receptor was identified in a woman between 18 and 30 years old with alopecia areata. Some clones in this sample may be carry-over from other donors' samples. The CDR3 here is CASSFIRETSGEQYF. The CDR3, as DNA: TGCGCCAGCAGCTTTATTCGGGAAACCTCTGGAGAGCAGTATTTT.